This T cell receptor beta chain was documented in a study of cytomegalovirus exposure and HLA in healthy donors. Notes on the study in general: Diagnosis of cytomegalovirus status made by the classifier reportedly showed high specificity and sensitivity. Later analysis identified a missense DCLRE1C variant that was linked to TCR beta V- and J-gene trimming. Based on reports, TCR beta sequences accurately predicted HLA-A and HLA-B alleles for most subjects.

The study ran its PCR with 60 Vbeta and 13 Jbeta primers. TCRdb's table, derived via immunoSEQ multiplex PCR, lists solely in-frame clones and lacks some. The sample holds more than 150,000 clones, roughly 80% seen once. Worth noting for this clone: The antigen is undetermined.

The germline V gene encodes CDR1 SNHLY and CDR2 FYNNEI. V shed 4 bases and J shed 6 bases, with 4 bases lying between them. This CDR3 contains 11 residues. Sample: PBMCs. The chain joins TRBV2 to TRBJ2-1, with no clear D. The source is a man aged 35 to 55 in good health and CMV-seropositive. CDR3 region: CASSAVNEQFF. The CDR3 DNA follows: TGTGCCAGCAGTGCAGTCAATGAGCAGTTCTTC.